This T cell receptor beta chain was captured by sequencing in a study of regulatory T cells in long-lasting Graves disease. General study findings and limits: TRBV28, TRBJ1-2 and TRBJ2-5 emerged as the favored segments in persistent disease. Researchers examined only peripheral blood and not thyroid tissue.

Regarding time point: newly diagnosed GD, antithyroid drugs for less than 3 months. PBMC RNA served as the TCR library source. Clinicians diagnosed Graves' disease using American Thyroid Association guidelines. This clonotype appeared many times. Its cognate antigen is unknown. To make TCR beta libraries, researchers used iRepertoire HTBI primers and Arm-PCR of CDR3 regions. TCRdb analysed the multiplex PCR reads with MiXCR anew, one entry per CDR3 protein. The sample records about 540,000 distinct CDR3 sequences, approximately 13% being singletons. The CDR3 sequence is 11 residues long. Trimming left V 9 bases short and J 0 bases short, with 5 bases between. Germline CDR1 and CDR2: SNHLY and FYNNEI. The same data also contributed to another study, on T cells in Graves' hyperthyroidism and ophthalmopathy.

J is TRBJ1-1 and V is TRBV2; the D is unclear. The source material was peripheral blood mononuclear cells (PBMCs), sampled at new diagnosis, from a patient treated with antithyroid drugs. The clonotype comes from a man aged 25-45 years with Graves disease. The DNA of the CDR3 is TGTGCCAGACAGATGAACACTGAAGCTTTCTTT. This gives the protein CARQMNTEAFF.